Each of the 14 T cell receptor beta chains below was sequenced from the same sample in a study of blood T cells in healthy people across ages. Through a sample-barcoded 5' primer and a J-beta primer mix, a second PCR was run for roughly 6 to 12 cycles. TCRdb processed the 5' RACE reads anew with MiXCR; each CDR3 protein has one entry. The sample gives roughly 1,500,000 distinct CDR3 sequences, about 31% of which show up once; about 11% is in the top ten. The sequenced material came from blood. The source of these receptors is a woman in her 30s in good health.

This clonotype was counted only a few times. V and J are TRBV29-1 and TRBJ2-7; D perhaps matches TRBD2 (6 bases). The germline V gene has CDR1 SQVTM and CDR2 ANQGSEA. The V and J ends lost 6 bases and 6 bases respectively, with 12 bases between them. The CDR3 has 11 amino acids. CDR3 sequence reads: CSVAGGPEQYF. The CDR3 DNA reads as TGCAGCGTGGCCGGGGGACCCGAGCAGTACTTC.

Worth noting for this clonotype: Just one base apart from a much larger clone, this may be a read error. V gene TRBV28 combines with J gene TRBJ1-2; 10 bases match TRBD1. Germline CDR1 is MDHEN and CDR2 is SYDVKM. There are 15 residues in the CDR3. The CDR3 DNA follows: TGTGCCAGCAGTTCGGGACAGGGGACTTCGAGGGGCTGCACCTTC. It encodes CASSSGQGTSRGCTF.

This clonotype was seen a few times. The rearrangement uses TRBV20-1 and TRBJ2-1; D uncertain. The ends were cut back, 1 base at V and 1 base at J, with 5 bases in the middle. The length of the CDR3 is 13 residues. Germline CDR1 and CDR2: DFQATT and SNEGSKA (reference sequence). The CDR3 here is CSARVLSYNEQFF. CDR3 DNA: TGCAGTGCTAGAGTACTATCCTACAATGAGCAGTTCTTC.

This clonotype was detected many times. The rearrangement uses TRBV29-1 and TRBJ2-5, with 8 bases lining up with TRBD2. The germline V gene has CDR1 SQVTM and CDR2 ANQGSEA. Losses at the gene ends were 6 bases for V and 3 bases for J; bases not matched to a gene: 6. The CDR3 covers 13 residues. DNA for the CDR3: TGCAGCGTCGGCGGGGGGCTGAAAGAGACCCAGTACTTC. Translated, it gives CSVGGGLKETQYF.

This clonotype was seen repeatedly, ten times or more. The chain carries TRBV6-5 and TRBJ2-1, with TRBD2 identical over 12 bases. Looked up from germline, CDR1 is MNHEY and CDR2 is SVGAGI. The CDR3 consists of 15 residues. V gave up 5 bases and J gave up 3 bases; unmatched junction bases: 2. CDR3 coding DNA: TGTGCCAGCAGTCTGACTAGCGGGAGCTACAATGAGCAGTTCTTC. It specifies CASSLTSGSYNEQFF.

The chain carries TRBV9 and TRBJ1-2; no clear D gene. CDR3 length: 13 amino acids. V was clipped by 3 bases and J by 6 bases, with 12 bases between them. Per the germline V gene, CDR1 is SGDLS and CDR2 is YYNGEE. The CDR3 region is CASSALPLDGYTF. The DNA of the CDR3 is TGTGCCAGCAGCGCCCTACCTCTGGATGGCTACACCTTC.

V gene TRBV20-1 combines with J gene TRBJ2-1, with D hard to call. The germline V and J ends were trimmed by 0 bases and 10 bases, with 19 bases remaining between them. CDR3 size: 15 residues. CDR1 is DFQATT, CDR2 SNEGSKA, per germline (reference sequence). CDR3 loop: CSARDLDAISGEQFF. CDR3 nucleotide sequence: TGCAGTGCTAGAGATCTGGACGCAATTTCAGGCGAGCAGTTCTTC.

This sequence joins TRBV24-1 and TRBJ2-3; 9 nucleotides match TRBD1. V shed 4 bases, J shed 6 bases, and the junction held 10 bases outside the gene matches. Germline V gene sequence: CDR1 KGHDR, CDR2 SFDVKD. CDR3 length: 16 amino acids. The CDR3 loop reads CATSDRDRVGRDTQYF. For the CDR3, the DNA is TGTGCCACCAGTGACCGGGACAGGGTGGGCAGGGATACGCAGTATTTT.

In its sample, this clonotype was seen a few times. This rearrangement joins TRBV20-1 to TRBJ2-7; D call uncertain. Germline V gives CDR1 DFQATT, CDR2 SNEGSKA (reference sequence). CDR3 length equals 14 residues. The V and J ends lost 3 bases and 5 bases respectively, with 17 bases between them. CDR3 protein: CSASSPVVWDEQYF. The CDR3, as DNA: TGCAGTGCTAGTTCCCCCGTAGTGTGGGACGAGCAGTACTTC.

This clonotype was found many times. The chain joins TRBV7-7 to TRBJ2-1; a possible D gene is TRBD2 (5 bases). Trimming removed 5 bases at V and 3 bases at J, with 11 bases between. The germline gives CDR1 SSHAT, CDR2 FNYEAQ (reference sequence). The CDR3 is made up of 14 amino acids. CDR3 sequence (DNA): TGTGCCAGCAGCCCTAGCATGGGCTACAATGAGCAGTTCTTC. Translated: CASSPSMGYNEQFF.

The CDR3 protein is CSARDDLSAGRRDTEAFF. CDR3 DNA: TGCAGTGCTAGAGATGATCTTTCGGCTGGGCGGAGGGACACTGAAGCTTTCTTT. The chain links TRBV20-1 to TRBJ1-1; D is unclear. V was cut by 0 bases and J by 3 bases, with 23 bases left in between. The CDR3 runs to 18 residues. The germline V gene has CDR1 DFQATT and CDR2 SNEGSKA (reference sequence).

Worth noting for this clonotype: One end of the junction fails to match germline, which may point to a read error. This chain joins TRBV29-1 and TRBJ2-3; 9 nucleotides line up with TRBD2. The CDR3 spans 13 residues. The V gene's germline CDR1 is SQVTM and CDR2 ANQGSEA. Written as DNA, the CDR3 is TGCAGCGTACGCGGGAGGGCCACAGCTACGCAGTATTTT. This gives the protein CSVRGRATATQYF.

J is TRBJ1-1 and V is TRBV9, with D uncertain. From germline, CDR1 is SGDLS and CDR2 YYNGEE. The CDR3 runs to 15 residues. The ends were cut back, 0 bases at V and 3 bases at J, with 12 bases in the middle. The CDR3 loop reads CASSVESKGHTEAFF. Here the CDR3 DNA reads TGTGCCAGCAGCGTAGAATCGAAAGGGCACACTGAAGCTTTCTTT. The full variable domain, rest sourced from reference TRBV9 and TRBJ1-1, is DSGVTQTPKHLITATGQRVTLRCSPRSGDLSVYWYQQSLDQGLQFLIQYYNGEERAKGNILERFSAQQFPDLHSELNLSSLELGDSALYFCASSVESKGHTEAFFGQGTRLTVV.

This chain connects TRBV13 to TRBJ1-4, with a possible D match to TRBD1 (6 bases). The length of the CDR3 is 15 residues. Trimming pared 7 bases from V and 6 bases from J, leaving 18 bases between. Germline CDR1 reads PRHDT; CDR2 reads FYEKMQ (reference sequence). CDR3 nucleotides: TGTGCCAGCACCCTCCAGGGGCGATCTTATGAAAAACTGTTTTTT. Its protein product is CASTLQGRSYEKLFF.